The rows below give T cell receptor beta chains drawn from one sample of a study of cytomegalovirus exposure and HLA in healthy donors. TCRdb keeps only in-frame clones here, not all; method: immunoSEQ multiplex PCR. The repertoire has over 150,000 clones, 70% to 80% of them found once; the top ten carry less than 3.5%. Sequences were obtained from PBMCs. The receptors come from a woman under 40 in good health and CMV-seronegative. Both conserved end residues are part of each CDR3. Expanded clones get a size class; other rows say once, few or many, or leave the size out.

CDR3aa: CATSPGDRANYGYTF
j_gene: TRBJ1-2
abundance: NA
v_gene: TRBV7-9

CDR3aa: CAISNTGAEDTEAFF
j_gene: TRBJ1-1
abundance: NA
v_gene: TRBV10-3

CDR3aa: CSVEEGQGVYRYGYTF
j_gene: TRBJ1-2
abundance: NA
v_gene: TRBV29-1

CDR3aa: CASSPGQSNYGYTF
j_gene: TRBJ1-2
abundance: NA
v_gene: TRBV5-1

CDR3aa: CATTGPNQPQHF
j_gene: TRBJ1-5
abundance: NA
v_gene: TRBV6-1

CDR3aa: CASSYRRGNGYTF
j_gene: TRBJ1-2
abundance: NA
v_gene: TRBV6-6

CDR3aa: CASSFRGPTDTQYF
j_gene: TRBJ2-3
abundance: NA
v_gene: TRBV11-3

CDR3aa: CSARQRYEQYF
j_gene: TRBJ2-7
abundance: NA
v_gene: TRBV20-1

CDR3aa: CASGLGGSYYEQYF
j_gene: TRBJ2-5
abundance: NA
v_gene: TRBV28

CDR3aa: CASSLEQTFYEQYF
j_gene: TRBJ2-7
abundance: NA
v_gene: TRBV5-4

CDR3aa: CASSPLNQPQHF
j_gene: TRBJ1-5
abundance: NA
v_gene: TRBV27

CDR3aa: CASSVVNRLAGATDTQYF
j_gene: TRBJ2-3
abundance: NA
v_gene: TRBV10-2

CDR3aa: CASRASGTPAGRDTQYF
j_gene: TRBJ2-3
abundance: few
v_gene: TRBV9

CDR3aa: CASRLGGSSYNEQFF
j_gene: TRBJ2-1
abundance: NA
v_gene: TRBV2

CDR3aa: CASSVEEGFAYNEQFF
j_gene: TRBJ2-1
abundance: NA
v_gene: TRBV9

CDR3aa: CASSPYLRGGSLQETQYF
j_gene: TRBJ2-5
abundance: NA
v_gene: TRBV27

CDR3aa: CASSVESASSYEQYF
j_gene: TRBJ2-7
abundance: NA
v_gene: TRBV7-8

CDR3aa: CASSLVHSGTLSYEQYF
j_gene: TRBJ2-7
abundance: NA
v_gene: TRBV7-2

CDR3aa: CASSDPLAGARDEQFF
j_gene: TRBJ2-1
abundance: few
v_gene: TRBV10-2

CDR3aa: CASSQDSGRGPANFYEQYF
j_gene: TRBJ2-7
abundance: NA
v_gene: TRBV4-1

CDR3aa: CASSFSYTPYNEQFF
j_gene: TRBJ2-1
abundance: NA
v_gene: TRBV5-5

CDR3aa: CASSPWGLSYNEQFF
j_gene: TRBJ2-1
abundance: NA
v_gene: TRBV7-8

CDR3aa: CASSEGAGGIF
j_gene: TRBJ2-1
abundance: NA
v_gene: TRBV6-1

CDR3aa: CASRDRATDTQYF
j_gene: TRBJ2-3
abundance: NA
v_gene: TRBV19

CDR3aa: CASSGRDRRYGYTF
j_gene: TRBJ1-2
abundance: few
v_gene: TRBV25-1

CDR3aa: CASIGGNNEQFF
j_gene: TRBJ2-1
abundance: NA
v_gene: TRBV5-1

CDR3aa: CASSQDKGQGAGGYPF
j_gene: TRBJ1-2
abundance: NA
v_gene: TRBV14

CDR3aa: CASSLQTATLGNTQYF
j_gene: TRBJ2-3
abundance: NA
v_gene: TRBV5-1

CDR3aa: CASRRDWGTGELFF
j_gene: TRBJ2-2
abundance: NA
v_gene: TRBV9

CDR3aa: CASSFIPREGNEQFF
j_gene: TRBJ2-1
abundance: NA
v_gene: TRBV5-5

CDR3aa: CASSVPTGGHTEAFF
j_gene: TRBJ1-1
abundance: NA
v_gene: TRBV28

CDR3aa: CASSQQGTKNIQYF
j_gene: TRBJ2-4
abundance: NA
v_gene: TRBV27

CDR3aa: CASSYSQGIWNTEAFF
j_gene: TRBJ1-1
abundance: NA
v_gene: TRBV6-5

CDR3aa: CASGLGQASTDTQYF
j_gene: TRBJ2-3
abundance: NA
v_gene: TRBV7-9

CDR3aa: CASSLFGVREKLFF
j_gene: TRBJ1-4
abundance: NA
v_gene: TRBV5-5

CDR3aa: CASKPGQGMNTEAFF
j_gene: TRBJ1-1
abundance: NA
v_gene: TRBV19

CDR3aa: CASKSRDRDEKLFF
j_gene: TRBJ1-4
abundance: NA
v_gene: TRBV7-9

CDR3aa: CASSLLHTTYEQYF
j_gene: TRBJ2-7
abundance: once
v_gene: TRBV28

CDR3aa: CASSLLPGQGLRGYTF
j_gene: TRBJ1-2
abundance: few
v_gene: TRBV7-2

CDR3aa: CASSGDNRGSSTDTQYF
j_gene: TRBJ2-3
abundance: NA
v_gene: TRBV10-2

CDR3aa: CASSLQGANEQFF
j_gene: TRBJ2-1
abundance: NA
v_gene: TRBV9

CDR3aa: CSVVDWREGGETQYF
j_gene: TRBJ2-5
abundance: NA
v_gene: TRBV29-1

CDR3aa: CASPRGPEAFF
j_gene: TRBJ1-1
abundance: NA
v_gene: TRBV6-6

CDR3aa: CASSPRSRGRAQPQHF
j_gene: TRBJ1-5
abundance: few
v_gene: TRBV18

CDR3aa: CASSSGRGAFF
j_gene: TRBJ2-1
abundance: NA
v_gene: TRBV28

CDR3aa: CASSFGTGYNEQFF
j_gene: TRBJ2-1
abundance: NA
v_gene: TRBV7-9

CDR3aa: CASRTTGKHGYTF
j_gene: TRBJ1-2
abundance: NA
v_gene: TRBV28

CDR3aa: CASSLEEHGTDTQYF
j_gene: TRBJ2-3
abundance: NA
v_gene: TRBV11-2

CDR3aa: CASTPSGRMTDTQYF
j_gene: TRBJ2-3
abundance: NA
v_gene: TRBV7-2

CDR3aa: CASSYRDRGDEAFF
j_gene: TRBJ1-1
abundance: NA
v_gene: TRBV5-1

CDR3aa: CASRTSGGPVYGYTF
j_gene: TRBJ1-2
abundance: NA
v_gene: TRBV6-6

CDR3aa: CASSPYQETQYF
j_gene: TRBJ2-5
abundance: once
v_gene: TRBV2

CDR3aa: CASSSHLGLVSHEQFF
j_gene: TRBJ2-1
abundance: NA
v_gene: TRBV7-9

CDR3aa: CASSLGPHMNTEAFF
j_gene: TRBJ1-1
abundance: NA
v_gene: TRBV5-6